Below are 14 T cell receptor beta chains sequenced from a single sample in a study of human T cells and chemical hapten exposure. Time point noted: pre-sensitization, week 0. Specified treatment: therapeutic diphenylcyclopropenone sensitization with weekly scalp DPC. MiXCR, applied by TCRdb to the RACE reads, yields one record per CDR3 protein. The sample gives approximately 320,000 distinct CDR3 sequences, 4.5% to 5.5% of which show up once; over 6.5% is in the top ten. Sequenced material: whole blood, taken in connection with sensitization to the hapten diphenylcyclopropenone (DPC). The receptor set was obtained from a young woman with alopecia areata. Some clones in this sample may be carry-over from other donors' samples.

The genes are TRBV29-1 and TRBJ2-1; 9 bases line up with TRBD1. The germline CDR1 and CDR2 sequences are SQVTM and ANQGSEA. The CDR3 covers 18 residues. V trimming: 7 bases; J trimming: 0 bases; junction bases outside the gene matches: 16. The CDR3 DNA reads as TGCAGCGCTCTACCGGAGGGACAGGGCCTCCCCTCCTACAATGAGCAGTTCTTC. The encoded protein is CSALPEGQGLPSYNEQFF.

A remark on this clonotype: It may be a read error: a sequence one base away is much more abundant. The V gene is TRBV7-2, the J gene TRBJ2-3; D is perhaps TRBD2 (6 bases). Germline-derived CDR1 and CDR2 are SGHTA and FQGNSA. CDR3 length equals 15 residues. DNA of the CDR3: TGTGCCAGCGGCTTTCGAGTTAGCGGAACAGATACGCAGTATTTT. Translated: CASGFRVSGTDTQYF.

The chain is built from TRBV13 and TRBJ1-5; TRBD1 is a possible D gene (6 bases). CDR1 and CDR2 (germline): PRHDT, FYEKMQ (reference sequence). The CDR3 is 14 residues long. Trimming cost V 5 bases and J 4 bases, with 12 bases left between them. The CDR3 DNA reads TGTGCCAGCAGCCAAAGGGGGATGAATCAGCCCCAGCATTTT. Translated: CASSQRGMNQPQHF.

This clonotype was observed at least ten times. CDR3 region: CASSLSEFTEAFF. The CDR3 nucleotides are TGTGCCAGCAGCTTGTCCGAATTCACTGAAGCTTTCTTT. The chain carries TRBV11-2 and TRBJ1-1; D gene uncertain. The germline V and J ends were trimmed by 3 bases and 4 bases, with 9 bases remaining between them. The CDR3 has 13 residues. Germline V lookup: CDR1 SGHAT, CDR2 FQNNGV. The variable domain in full, completed from reference TRBV11-2 and TRBJ1-1, reads EAGVAQSPRYKIIEKRQSVAFWCNPISGHATLYWYQQILGQGPKLLIQFQNNGVVDDSQLPKDRFSAERLKGVDSTLKIQPAKLEDSAVYLCASSLSEFTEAFFGQGTRLTVV.

A few counts support this clonotype. The genes are TRBV6-6 and TRBJ2-5; tentatively, D is TRBD1 or TRBD2 (5 bases each). The ends were cut back, 2 bases at V and 4 bases at J, with 11 bases in the middle. The CDR3 runs 14 residues. From germline, CDR1 is MNHNY and CDR2 SVGAGI (reference sequence). This CDR3 reads CASSYGTVLETQYF. The CDR3 bases are TGTGCCAGCAGTTACGGGACGGTCCTAGAGACCCAGTACTTC.

This clonotype was seen a handful of times. The chain is built from TRBV5-1 and TRBJ2-5, with D tentatively TRBD2 (6 bases). This CDR3 contains 15 residues. V was trimmed by 3 bases and J by 2 bases, leaving 14 bases between them. In germline, CDR1 is SGHRS, CDR2 YFSETQ. In DNA form, the CDR3 reads TGCGCCAGCAGCTCCGGTGTAGCGGCTCAAGAGACCCAGTACTTC. Protein: CASSSGVAAQETQYF.

The rearrangement joins TRBV5-1 to TRBJ1-5, with D possibly matching TRBD1 (6 bases). V was trimmed by 0 bases and J by 0 bases, leaving 10 bases between them. Germline CDR1 and CDR2: SGHRS and YFSETQ. This CDR3 region has 16 residues. The CDR3 loop reads CASSLEGGHSNQPQHF. The DNA for the CDR3 is TGCGCCAGCAGCTTGGAAGGGGGGCATAGCAATCAGCCCCAGCATTTT.

This clonotype was seen only a few times. J is TRBJ2-3 and V is TRBV29-1; D is unresolved. Between the trimmed V and J ends, which lost 7 bases and 4 bases, there was a span of 12 bases. This CDR3 region has 12 residues. Germline V gene lookup returns CDR1 SQVTM and CDR2 ANQGSEA. The CDR3 reads CSAALPPDTQYF. In DNA, the CDR3 is TGCAGCGCCGCTCTGCCCCCAGATACGCAGTATTTT.

This clonotype was counted only a few times. V is TRBV12-2 and J is TRBJ2-7. TRBV12-2 is a recognized pseudogene. The CDR3 spans 11 residues. DNA for the CDR3: TGTGCAGGATTAGTAAGCTACGAGCAGTACTTC. Translated: CAGLVSYEQYF.

In this sample, this clonotype turned up many times. The genes are TRBV27 and TRBJ1-2; 9 bases agree with TRBD1. CDR3 length: 13 amino acids. CDR1 MNHEY and CDR2 SMNVEV come from the germline V gene (reference sequence). Trimming removed 10 bases from V and 8 bases from J; junction bases left unmatched: 11. The CDR3 protein is CATRDRGAGGYTF. In nucleotides, the CDR3 is TGTGCCACCAGAGACAGGGGGGCTGGGGGCTACACCTTC.

This clonotype came up many times. The V call is TRBV29-1, the J call TRBJ1-5; TRBD1 agrees at 7 bases. The CDR3 extends over 17 amino acids. The germline V gene has CDR1 SQVTM and CDR2 ANQGSEA. V trimming: 7 bases; J trimming: 0 bases; junction bases outside the gene matches: 15. CDR3 in DNA: TGCAGCGCCCCAACTTCTACAGGGGATACTAGCAATCAGCCCCAGCATTTT. This codes for CSAPTSTGDTSNQPQHF.

This clonotype came up a few times. This chain connects TRBV9 to TRBJ1-3, with 8 positions matching TRBD1. With 2 bases clipped from V and 3 bases from J, the junction kept 4 bases outside the gene matches. The CDR3 extends over 15 amino acids. Per the germline V gene, CDR1 is SGDLS and CDR2 is YYNGEE. The CDR3 region is CASSVTGALGNTIYF. The CDR3 DNA reads TGTGCCAGCAGCGTGACAGGGGCCCTTGGAAACACCATATATTTT.

This clonotype has more than one count but fewer than ten. CDR3 sequence reads: CATSSRQGSRSPLHF. Here the CDR3 DNA reads TGTGCCACCAGCAGCCGACAGGGGTCAAGGTCACCCCTCCACTTT. The chain joins TRBV15 to TRBJ1-6, with TRBD1 identical over 8 bases. Per the germline V gene, CDR1 is LNHNV and CDR2 is YYDKDF (reference sequence). This CDR3 has 15 residues. After removal of 3 bases from V and 10 bases from J, the junction contained 8 bases not matched to a gene.

This clonotype appeared many times. V gene TRBV5-1 combines with J gene TRBJ1-4; D uncertain. V was clipped by 3 bases and J by 5 bases, with 11 bases between them. Germline V lookup: CDR1 SGHRS, CDR2 YFSETQ. This CDR3 is 14 amino acids long. CDR3 in amino acids: CASSYDHKNEKLFF. Here the CDR3 DNA reads TGCGCCAGCAGCTATGACCATAAAAATGAAAAACTGTTTTTT.